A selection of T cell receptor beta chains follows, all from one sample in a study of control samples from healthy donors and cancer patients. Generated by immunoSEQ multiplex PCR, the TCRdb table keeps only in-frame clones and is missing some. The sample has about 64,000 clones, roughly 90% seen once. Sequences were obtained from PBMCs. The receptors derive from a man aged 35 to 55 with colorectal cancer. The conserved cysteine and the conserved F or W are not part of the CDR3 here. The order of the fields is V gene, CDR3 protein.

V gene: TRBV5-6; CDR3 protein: ASSLSTQETQY
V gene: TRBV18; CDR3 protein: ASSPSGDHEQY
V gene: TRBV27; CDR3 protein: ASGSGGSSGYT
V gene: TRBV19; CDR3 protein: ASSVQQGIRETQY
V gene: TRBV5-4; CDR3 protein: ASRAGTSGGTDTQY
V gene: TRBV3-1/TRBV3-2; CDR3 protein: ASSQVGTQY
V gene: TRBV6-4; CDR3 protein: ASSDSAASNQPQH
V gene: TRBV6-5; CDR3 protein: ASRDRFSDTEAF
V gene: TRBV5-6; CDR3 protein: ASSLPRTFSYNEQF
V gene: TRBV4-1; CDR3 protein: ASSREPGQLNTEAF
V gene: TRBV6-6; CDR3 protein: ASSRVSGHRTDTQY
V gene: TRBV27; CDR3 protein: ASSFERGRTRETQY
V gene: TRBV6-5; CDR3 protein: ASITGISNQPQH
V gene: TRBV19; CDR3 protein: ASSASGGASEQF
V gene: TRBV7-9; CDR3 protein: ASSLALISGGSEAQY
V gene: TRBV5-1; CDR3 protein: ASSLNQETQY
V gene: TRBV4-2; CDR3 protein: ASSQDASAYGYT
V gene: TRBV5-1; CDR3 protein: ASSYRGEGEKLF
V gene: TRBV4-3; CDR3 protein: ASSRARISGNTIY
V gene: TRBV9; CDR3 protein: ASSAIGTDFYEQY
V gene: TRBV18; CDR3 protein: ASSQQQGVDTEAF
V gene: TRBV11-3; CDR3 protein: ASSLRVGTEAF
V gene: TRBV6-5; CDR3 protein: ASTVGGETQY
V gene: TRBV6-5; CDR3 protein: ASRTGKLGGNTIY
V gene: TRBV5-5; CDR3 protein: ASSLAPQVEYEQY
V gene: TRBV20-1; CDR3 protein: SASERGGPSNEQF
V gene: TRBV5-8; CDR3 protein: ASSLERGVGGNQPQH
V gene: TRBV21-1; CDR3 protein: ASTKRRGRNSPLH
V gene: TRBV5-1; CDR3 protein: ASGAYADTQY
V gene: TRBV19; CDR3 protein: ASTPGQSPYGYT
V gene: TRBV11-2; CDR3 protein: ASSLEGTGAKNT
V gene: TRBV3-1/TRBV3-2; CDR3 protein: ASSQGGTGIYLYEQY
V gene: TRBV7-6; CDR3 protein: ASSPGTGGITGELF
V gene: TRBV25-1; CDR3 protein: ASSEYWADAYEQY
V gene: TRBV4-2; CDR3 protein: ASSQTRFNEQF
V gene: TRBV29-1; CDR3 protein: SARTSGGTDTQY